The sequence of this TCR beta chain was determined in a study of T cell responses to AZD1222 COVID-19 vaccine. Findings and caveats of the study: Donors, mostly white British, included more females; clonal diversity was possibly underestimated. Without day 14 samples, only post-peak T cell repertoires were studied.

Libraries were prepared by immunoSEQ multiplex PCR; TCRdb keeps only in-frame clonotypes and omits some of them. The sample contains about 140,000 clones, roughly 92% of which appear only once. Details on this clone: Its antigen is still unknown.

This TCR derives from an adult in good health. The material was peripheral blood, obtained on day 0 of AZD1222 vaccination.

The CDR3 bases are TGTGCCAGCAGCAGTGGACTAGCGGCCACAGAGACCCAGTACTTC. Translating gives CASSSGLAATETQYF. This sequence joins TRBV7-9 and TRBJ2-5, with 10 bases fitting TRBD2. Germline V gene data show CDR1 as SEHNR and CDR2 as FQNEAQ (reference sequence). V was pared by 5 bases and J by 4 bases, with 7 bases of the junction left unmatched. The CDR3 runs 15 residues.